This TCR beta chain emerged from a study of beta chain features in type 1 diabetes. Sequencing targeted expressed TCRB transcripts, as all isolated RNA had been reverse transcribed. Produced via immunoSEQ multiplex PCR; TCRdb's table is partial and in-frame only. The data hold approximately 170,000 clones, with about 9.1% observed a single time. This clonotype was sampled from a woman between 18 and 29 years old in good health. Specimen: central memory CD4+ T cells from blood.

As DNA, the CDR3 is TGTGCCAGCAGTGTCGGGAACTGGGATGAGCAGTTCTTC. Protein sequence: CASSVGNWDEQFF. J is TRBJ2-1 and V is TRBV2, with D perhaps TRBD2 (5 bases). This CDR3 is built from 13 residues. Trimming stripped 4 bases from V and 8 bases from J, with 12 bases between. Germline CDR1 reads SNHLY; CDR2 reads FYNNEI.